This TCR beta chain came from a study of early stage breast cancer tumors. For the study at large: ER+/PR+/HER2- status applied to about 75% of the 16 invasive breast tumors.

The CDR3 runs to 15 residues. CDR1 is LGHNA, CDR2 YSLEER, per germline. Trimming took off 3 bases at V and 2 bases at J, with 14 bases between the two ends. This clone appeared a few times. The protocol was immunoSEQ multiplex PCR, while the TCRdb copy is restricted to in-frame clones and leaves out a portion. The table lists 40,000 to 60,000 clones, 65% to 90% of them singletons. This clonotype was obtained from a person aged 45-60 years with breast cancer. The sample consisted of blood. This sequence joins TRBV4-3 and TRBJ2-7, with D tentatively TRBD1 (6 bases). The DNA of the CDR3 is TGCGCCAGCAGCCACCTCCGGGACATAACCTACGAGCAGTACTTC. It codes for CASSHLRDITYEQYF.